This T cell receptor beta chain was documented in a study of CD8+ T cells in alopecia areata. Study observations and caveats: Compared with normal scalp, lesional scalp had higher clonality and more expanded CD8+ clones.

The CDR3 is made up of 12 amino acids. The V gene's germline CDR1 is SNHLY and CDR2 FYNNEI. V shed 4 bases and J 6 bases; nucleotides not matched to a gene: 3. The sample's treatment: oral pan-JAK inhibitor, 5-10 mg twice daily. Extracted RNA was reverse transcribed, and the resulting cDNA served as sequencing template. Sequenced by immunoSEQ multiplex PCR; TCRdb stores in-frame clones only, minus some. The table lists around 200,000 clones, roughly 50% of them singletons, with roughly 10% in the top ten. To note about this clone: What it recognizes is unknown.

The chain employs TRBV2 and TRBJ2-7, with TRBD2 matching over 7 bases. The sequences come from CD8+ T cells sorted from blood, collected at week 24, from a patient treated with tofacitinib. This clonotype was sampled from a human donor with alopecia areata. The CDR3, as DNA: TGTGCCAGCAGTGGAGAGCGGGGCGAGCAGTACTTC. This gives the protein CASSGERGEQYF.